This T cell receptor beta chain came from a study of shared clonotypes between healthy human individuals. Produced via immunoSEQ multiplex PCR; TCRdb's table is partial and in-frame only. Here the sample spans about 820,000 clones, nearly 95% being singletons. This CDR3 has 14 residues. Germline V gives CDR1 SGDLS, CDR2 YYNGEE. V gave up 4 bases and J gave up 2 bases, with 12 bases separating them. CD45RO-negative, CCR7-selected cells formed the naive CD8 fraction, which excluded terminally differentiated effector memory CD45RA+ cells. There were only Caucasian adults among the donors, and all lived in Nashville, Tennessee.

This chain uses TRBV9 with TRBJ2-5; D may match TRBD1 or TRBD2 (5 bases each). The material sequenced was naive CD8+ T cells sorted from blood. The receptor was isolated from a young man in good health. The CDR3 coding sequence is TGTGCCAGCAGCACTATGGGGGAGCAAGAGACCCAGTACTTC. This translates into CASSTMGEQETQYF. Combining the CDR3 with reference TRBV9 and TRBJ2-5 gives the whole variable domain DSGVTQTPKHLITATGQRVTLRCSPRSGDLSVYWYQQSLDQGLQFLIQYYNGEERAKGNILERFSAQQFPDLHSELNLSSLELGDSALYFCASSTMGEQETQYFGPGTRLLVL.